The clone carrying this T cell receptor (beta chain) was seen once. The target antigen is unknown. The sample belongs to a study of siplizumab effects on memory and regulatory T cells. The study's findings and limits: No more than a minor fraction of alloreactive clones could be traced back to unstimulated subsets. The drug siplizumab significantly decreased the alloreactive sequences that could be traced to unstimulated CD4+ memory cells.

The data were produced by immunoSEQ multiplex PCR, yet TCRdb's version contains in-frame clones alone and is incomplete. The profile shows 95,000 to 100,000 clones, roughly 91% of them singletons. Unmatched junction bases numbered 5, after V lost 4 bases and J lost 6 bases. Germline V gene lookup returns CDR1 LGHNA and CDR2 YSLEER. The CDR3 spans 13 residues. Material for sequencing was non-Treg CD4+ T cells sorted from blood. The TCR originated in a human donor in good health. This rearrangement joins TRBV4-3 to TRBJ2-7; 8 nucleotides agree with TRBD2. The CDR3: CASSPRGGGEQYF. In DNA, the CDR3 is TGCGCCAGCAGCCCTCGGGGGGGCGGCGAGCAGTACTTC.